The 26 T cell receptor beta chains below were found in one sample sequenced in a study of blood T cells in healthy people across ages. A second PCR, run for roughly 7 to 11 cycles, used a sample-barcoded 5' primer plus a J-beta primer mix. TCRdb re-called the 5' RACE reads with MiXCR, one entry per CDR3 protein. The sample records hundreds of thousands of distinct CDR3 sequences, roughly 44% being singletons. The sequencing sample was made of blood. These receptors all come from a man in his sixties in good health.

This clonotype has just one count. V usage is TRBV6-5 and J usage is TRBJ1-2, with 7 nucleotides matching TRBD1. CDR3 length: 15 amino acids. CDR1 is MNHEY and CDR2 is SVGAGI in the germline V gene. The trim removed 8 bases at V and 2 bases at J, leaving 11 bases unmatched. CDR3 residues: CASQLRETGNYGYTF. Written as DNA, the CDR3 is TGTGCCAGCCAATTAAGAGAGACAGGGAACTATGGCTACACCTTC.

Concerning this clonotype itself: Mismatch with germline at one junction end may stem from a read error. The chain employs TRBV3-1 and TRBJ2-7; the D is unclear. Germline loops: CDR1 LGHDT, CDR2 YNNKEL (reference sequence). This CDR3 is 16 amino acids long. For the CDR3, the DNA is TGTGCCAGCACCCAAGGTCAGAGACGGAGCTCCTACGAGCAGTACTTC. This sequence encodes CASTQGQRRSSYEQYF.

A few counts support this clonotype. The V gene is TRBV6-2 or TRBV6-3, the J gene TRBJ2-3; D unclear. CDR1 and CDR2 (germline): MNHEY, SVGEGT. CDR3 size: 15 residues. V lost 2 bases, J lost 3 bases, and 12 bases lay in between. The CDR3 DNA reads TGTGCCAGCAGTTACAGTGCAGACGGAACAGATACGCAGTATTTT. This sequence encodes CASSYSADGTDTQYF.

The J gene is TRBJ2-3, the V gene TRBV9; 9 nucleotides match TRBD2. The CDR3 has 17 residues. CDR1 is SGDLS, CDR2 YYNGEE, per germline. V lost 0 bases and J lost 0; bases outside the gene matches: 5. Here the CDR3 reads CASSVDPSGASTDTQYF. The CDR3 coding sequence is TGTGCCAGCAGCGTAGATCCTAGCGGGGCTAGCACAGATACGCAGTATTTT.

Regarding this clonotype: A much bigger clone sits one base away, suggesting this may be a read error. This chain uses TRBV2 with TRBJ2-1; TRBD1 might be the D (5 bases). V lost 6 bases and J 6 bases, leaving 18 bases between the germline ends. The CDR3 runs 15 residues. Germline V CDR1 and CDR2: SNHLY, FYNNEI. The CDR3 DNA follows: TGTGCCAGCAGGGTAGCAGGGTCACCAAGCAATGAGCAGTTCTTC. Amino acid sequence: CASRVAGSPSNEQFF.

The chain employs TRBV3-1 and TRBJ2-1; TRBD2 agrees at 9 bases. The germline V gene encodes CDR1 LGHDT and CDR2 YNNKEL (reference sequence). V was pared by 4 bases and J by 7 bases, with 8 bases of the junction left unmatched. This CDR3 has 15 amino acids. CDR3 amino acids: CASSLGGGALNEQFF. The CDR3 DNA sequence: TGTGCCAGCAGCCTAGGCGGGGGGGCACTAAATGAGCAGTTCTTC.

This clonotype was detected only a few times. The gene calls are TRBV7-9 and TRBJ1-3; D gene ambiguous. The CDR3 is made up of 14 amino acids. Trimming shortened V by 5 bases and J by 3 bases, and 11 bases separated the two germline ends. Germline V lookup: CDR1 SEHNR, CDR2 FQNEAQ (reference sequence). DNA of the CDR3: TGTGCCAGCAGCCCTAGAGGGTATGGAAACACCATATATTTT. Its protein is CASSPRGYGNTIYF.

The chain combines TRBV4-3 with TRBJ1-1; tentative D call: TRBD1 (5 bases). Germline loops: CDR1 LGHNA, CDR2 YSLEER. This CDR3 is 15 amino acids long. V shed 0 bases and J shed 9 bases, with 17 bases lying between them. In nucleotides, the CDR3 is TGCGCCAGCAGCCAAGATCTTGGAAGGGGCCGAAAAGCTTTCTTT. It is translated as CASSQDLGRGRKAFF.

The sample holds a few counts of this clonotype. The CDR3 is CASSSSGTYGYTF. Written as DNA, the CDR3 is TGTGCCAGCAGTTCTTCCGGGACGTATGGCTACACCTTC. The V gene is TRBV28, the J gene TRBJ1-2; possibly TRBD1 for D (5 bases). The germline gives CDR1 MDHEN, CDR2 SYDVKM. V was shortened by 4 bases and J by 5 bases, with 11 bases between the two germline ends. The CDR3 is 13 residues long.

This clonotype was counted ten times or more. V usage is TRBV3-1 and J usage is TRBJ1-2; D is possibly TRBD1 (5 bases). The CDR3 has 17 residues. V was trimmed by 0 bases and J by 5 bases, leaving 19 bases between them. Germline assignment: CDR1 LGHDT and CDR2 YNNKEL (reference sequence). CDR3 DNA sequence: TGTGCCAGCAGCCAAGATCTGGAAGGGACGGGACGTTATGGCTACACCTTC. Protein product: CASSQDLEGTGRYGYTF.

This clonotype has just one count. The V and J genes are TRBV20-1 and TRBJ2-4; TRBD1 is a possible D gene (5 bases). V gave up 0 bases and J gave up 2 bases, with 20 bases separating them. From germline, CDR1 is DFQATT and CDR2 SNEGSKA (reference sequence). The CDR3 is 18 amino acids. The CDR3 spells CSAREVGPQGMTKNIQYF. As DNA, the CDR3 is TGCAGTGCTAGAGAGGTCGGACCGCAGGGAATGACCAAAAACATTCAGTACTTC.

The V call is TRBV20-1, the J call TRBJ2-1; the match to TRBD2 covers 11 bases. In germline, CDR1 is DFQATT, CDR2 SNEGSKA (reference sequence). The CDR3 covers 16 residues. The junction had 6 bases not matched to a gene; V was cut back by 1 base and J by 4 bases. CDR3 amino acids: CSARGGSGGGYNEQFF. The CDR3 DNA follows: TGCAGTGCTAGAGGAGGTAGCGGGGGGGGGTACAATGAGCAGTTCTTC.

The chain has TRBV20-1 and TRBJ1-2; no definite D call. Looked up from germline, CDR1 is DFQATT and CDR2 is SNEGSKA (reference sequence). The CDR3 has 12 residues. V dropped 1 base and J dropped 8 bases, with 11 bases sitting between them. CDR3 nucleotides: TGCAGTGCTAGAGTGGGGTTCCACGGCTACACCTTC. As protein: CSARVGFHGYTF.

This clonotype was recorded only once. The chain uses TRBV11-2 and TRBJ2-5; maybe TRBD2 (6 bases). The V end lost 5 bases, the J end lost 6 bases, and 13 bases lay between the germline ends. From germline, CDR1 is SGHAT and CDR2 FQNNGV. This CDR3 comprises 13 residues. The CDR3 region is CASSPGVAQTQYF. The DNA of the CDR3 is TGTGCCAGCAGCCCGGGGGTGGCCCAGACCCAGTACTTC.

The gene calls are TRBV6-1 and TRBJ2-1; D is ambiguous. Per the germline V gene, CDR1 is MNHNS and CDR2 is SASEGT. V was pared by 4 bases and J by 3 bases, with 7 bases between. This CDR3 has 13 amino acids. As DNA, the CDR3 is TGTGCCAGCAGTGTTGCAAACTACAATGAGCAGTTCTTC. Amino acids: CASSVANYNEQFF.

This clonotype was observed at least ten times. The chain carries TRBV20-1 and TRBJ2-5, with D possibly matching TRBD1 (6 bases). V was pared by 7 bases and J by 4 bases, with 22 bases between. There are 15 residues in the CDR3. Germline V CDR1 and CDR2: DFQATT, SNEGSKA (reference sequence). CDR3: CSVHVKGVRRETQYF. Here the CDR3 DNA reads TGCAGTGTTCACGTGAAGGGGGTTAGAAGAGAGACCCAGTACTTC.

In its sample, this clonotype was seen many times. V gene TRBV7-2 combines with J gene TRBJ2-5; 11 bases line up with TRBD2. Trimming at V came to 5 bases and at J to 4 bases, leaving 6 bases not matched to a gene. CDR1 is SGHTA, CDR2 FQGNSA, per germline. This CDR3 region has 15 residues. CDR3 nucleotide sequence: TGTGCCAGCAGCCCCCGACTAGCGGGAAGAGAGACCCAGTACTTC. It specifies CASSPRLAGRETQYF.

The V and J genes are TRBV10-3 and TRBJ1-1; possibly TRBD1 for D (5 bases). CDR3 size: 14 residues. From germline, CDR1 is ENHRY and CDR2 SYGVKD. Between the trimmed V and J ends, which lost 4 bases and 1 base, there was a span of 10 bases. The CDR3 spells CAISAGPQNTEAFF. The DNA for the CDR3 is TGTGCCATCAGTGCGGGACCGCAGAACACTGAAGCTTTCTTT.

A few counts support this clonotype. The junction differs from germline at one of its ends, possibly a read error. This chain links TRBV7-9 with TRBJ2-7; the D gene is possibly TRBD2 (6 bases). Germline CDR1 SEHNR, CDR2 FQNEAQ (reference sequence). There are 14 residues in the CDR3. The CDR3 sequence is CASSIAAVAYEQYF. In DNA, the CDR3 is TGTGCCAGCAGCATAGCGGCAGTTGCCTACGAGCAGTACTTC.

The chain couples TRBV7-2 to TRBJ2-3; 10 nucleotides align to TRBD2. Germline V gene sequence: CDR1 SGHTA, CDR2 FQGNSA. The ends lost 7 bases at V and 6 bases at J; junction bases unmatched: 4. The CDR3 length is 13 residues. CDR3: CASTSGGEDTQYF. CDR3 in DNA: TGTGCCAGCACGAGCGGGGGGGAGGATACGCAGTATTTT.

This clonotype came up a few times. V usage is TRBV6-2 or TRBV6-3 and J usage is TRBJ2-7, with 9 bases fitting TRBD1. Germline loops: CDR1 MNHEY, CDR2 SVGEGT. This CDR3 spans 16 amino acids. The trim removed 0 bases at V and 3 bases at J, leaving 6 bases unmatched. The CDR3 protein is CASSYSTGGLIYEQYF. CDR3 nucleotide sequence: TGTGCCAGCAGTTACTCGACAGGGGGTCTTATCTACGAGCAGTACTTC.

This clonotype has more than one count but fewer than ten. The chain's CDR3 is CASSWGVQETQYF. In DNA form, the CDR3 reads TGTGCCAGCAGCTGGGGTGTCCAAGAGACCCAGTACTTC. The rearrangement uses TRBV11-2 and TRBJ2-5; no reliable D call. V lost 4 bases to trimming and J lost 1 base, with 7 bases between them. The germline gives CDR1 SGHAT, CDR2 FQNNGV. This CDR3 is 13 amino acids long.

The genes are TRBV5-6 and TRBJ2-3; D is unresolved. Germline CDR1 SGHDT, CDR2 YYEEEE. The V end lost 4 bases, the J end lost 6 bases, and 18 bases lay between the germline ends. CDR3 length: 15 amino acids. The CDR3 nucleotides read TGTGCCAGCAGCCCAACACGGATTTCCAGTGATACGCAGTATTTT. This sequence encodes CASSPTRISSDTQYF.

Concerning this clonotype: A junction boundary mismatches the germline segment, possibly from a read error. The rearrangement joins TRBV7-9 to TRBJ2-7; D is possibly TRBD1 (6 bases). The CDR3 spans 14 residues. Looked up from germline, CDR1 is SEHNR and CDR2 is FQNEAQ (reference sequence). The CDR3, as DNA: TGTGCCGGCAGCTTACAGGGAATCTCCCACGAGCAGTACTTC. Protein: CAGSLQGISHEQYF. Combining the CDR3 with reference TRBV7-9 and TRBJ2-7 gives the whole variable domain DTGVSQNPRHKITKRGQNVTFRCDPISEHNRLYWYRQTLGQGPEFLTYFQNEAQLEKSRLLSDRFSAERPKGSFSTLEIQRTEQGDSAMYLCAGSLQGISHEQYFGPGTRLTVT.

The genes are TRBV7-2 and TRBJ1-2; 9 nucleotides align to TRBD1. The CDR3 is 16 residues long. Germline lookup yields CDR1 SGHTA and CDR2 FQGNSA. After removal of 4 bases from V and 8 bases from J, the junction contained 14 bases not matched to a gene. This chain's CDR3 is CASSSGQGNKASGYTF. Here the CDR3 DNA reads TGTGCCAGCAGCTCGGGACAGGGTAATAAGGCGTCCGGCTACACCTTC.

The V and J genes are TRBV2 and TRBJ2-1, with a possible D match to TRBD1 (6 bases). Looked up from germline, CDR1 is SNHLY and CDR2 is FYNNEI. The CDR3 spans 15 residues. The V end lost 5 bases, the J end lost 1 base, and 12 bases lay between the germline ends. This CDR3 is CASSHRETSYNEQFF. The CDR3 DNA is TGTGCCAGCAGTCACAGGGAGACTTCCTACAATGAGCAGTTCTTC.